A single sample gave rise to the 27 T cell receptor beta chains below, sequenced in a study of blood T cells in healthy people across ages. Combining a sample-barcoded 5' primer with a J-beta primer mix, a second PCR ran for roughly 7 to 12 cycles. TCRdb analysed the 5' RACE reads with MiXCR anew, one entry per CDR3 protein. The repertoire holds some 1,000,000 distinct CDR3 sequences, with approximately 25% as singletons. This sample was shared with a second study, whose subject was T cells of mothers and their children.

Sample: blood. Receptors were obtained from a girl aged 2 to 9 in good health.

This clonotype was seen only a few times. This chain connects TRBV7-3 to TRBJ2-1; TRBD2 matches 14 bases. J lost 9 bases, V lost 4 bases, and 5 bases had no gene match. The CDR3 loop spans 15 amino acids. The germline V gene encodes CDR1 SGHTA and CDR2 FQGTGA. The CDR3 DNA reads as TGTGCCAGCAGCTCGACTAGCGGGAGGGCAAGTGAGCAGTTCTTC. It codes for CASSSTSGRASEQFF.

The J gene is TRBJ2-3, the V gene TRBV4-1; 9 nucleotides agree with TRBD1. CDR1 and CDR2 from the germline V gene are MGHRA and YSYEKL. The CDR3 covers 14 residues. The trim removed 11 bases at V and 5 bases at J, leaving 11 bases unmatched. The CDR3 spells CARTGTGCIDTQYF. CDR3 bases: TGCGCCCGAACCGGGACAGGGTGTATAGATACGCAGTATTTT.

CDR3 nucleotides: TGTGCCATCAGTAGTCTCGACAGGAACAACTACGAGCAGTACTTC. The encoded protein is CAISSLDRNNYEQYF. V is TRBV10-3 and J is TRBJ2-7; TRBD1 might be the D (6 bases). V lost 5 bases, J lost 3 bases, and 17 bases lay in between. Germline CDR1 and CDR2: ENHRY and SYGVKD. The CDR3 sequence is 15 residues long.

V and J are TRBV29-1 and TRBJ2-7, with 9 bases matching TRBD1. The germline V gene has CDR1 SQVTM and CDR2 ANQGSEA. Trimming cost V 7 bases and J 2 bases; bases outside gene matches: 9. The CDR3 has 14 amino acids. The CDR3 DNA follows: TGCAGCGCGCAGGGACAGGGAGGCCCCTACGAGCAGTACTTC. This encodes CSAQGQGGPYEQYF.

This sequence joins TRBV20-1 and TRBJ1-2; D gene uncertain. V lost 0 bases, J lost 4 bases, and 15 bases lay in between. Germline V lookup: CDR1 DFQATT, CDR2 SNEGSKA (reference sequence). The CDR3 totals 15 residues. CDR3 sequence reads: CSARDPLSSSYGYTF. The CDR3 DNA reads as TGCAGTGCTAGAGATCCCCTTTCCTCAAGCTATGGCTACACCTTC.

The gene calls are TRBV4-2 and TRBJ2-7; no clear D. V lost 0 bases to trimming and J lost 5 bases, with 8 bases between them. The CDR3 is 13 residues long. Germline CDR1 LGHNA, CDR2 YNFKEQ. Here the CDR3 reads CASSQDRANEQYF. CDR3 sequence (DNA): TGTGCCAGCAGCCAAGATCGGGCTAACGAGCAGTACTTC.

This chain connects TRBV7-9 to TRBJ1-1, with a tentative D call TRBD1 (5 bases). The germline gives CDR1 SEHNR, CDR2 FQNEAQ (reference sequence). Deletions cut 5 bases from V and 8 bases from J, with 15 bases between. The CDR3 consists of 13 residues. The CDR3 DNA is TGTGCCAGCAGCCTGGATCAGACAGACGAAGCTTTCTTT. Translated, it gives CASSLDQTDEAFF. The full variable domain, in which reference TRBV7-9 and TRBJ1-1 provide the parts outside the CDR3, is DTGVSQNPRHKITKRGQNVTFRCDPISEHNRLYWYRQTLGQGPEFLTYFQNEAQLEKSRLLSDRFSAERPKGSFSTLEIQRTEQGDSAMYLCASSLDQTDEAFFGQGTRLTVV.

The chain employs TRBV3-1 and TRBJ1-5; D may be TRBD1 (6 bases). V gave up 4 bases and J gave up 4 bases, with 11 bases separating them. Germline CDR1 is LGHDT and CDR2 is YNNKEL (reference sequence). CDR3 length: 14 amino acids. The CDR3 is CASSRGQLNQPQHF. The DNA for the CDR3 is TGTGCCAGCAGCCGAGGACAGCTAAATCAGCCCCAGCATTTT. The full variable domain, with the rest looked up from reference TRBV3-1 and TRBJ1-5, is DTAVSQTPKYLVTQMGNDKSIKCEQNLGHDTMYWYKQDSKKFLKIMFSYNNKELIINETVPNRFSPKSPDKAHLNLHINSLELGDSAVYFCASSRGQLNQPQHFGDGTRLSIL.

This sequence joins TRBV10-2 and TRBJ2-1, with 11 bases that match TRBD2. In germline, CDR1 is WSHSY, CDR2 SAAADI. The J segment lost 2 bases and the V segment lost 6 bases, leaving 18 bases of the junction unmatched. CDR3 size: 20 residues. The DNA of the CDR3 is TGCGCCAGCAGGGACCTGGGGGTAGCGGGAGGGCTGCTACCCTACAATGAGCAGTTCTTC. Its protein product is CASRDLGVAGGLLPYNEQFF.

Worth noting for this clonotype: Sequence at one end of the junction differs from germline and may be a read error. V and J are TRBV12-3 or TRBV12-4 and TRBJ2-7; no clear D. The CDR3 totals 14 residues. For the CDR3, the DNA is TGTGCCAGCAGTTTTAGGTCCCTCCCCTACGGGCAGTACTTC. Protein sequence: CASSFRSLPYGQYF.

This chain links TRBV3-1 with TRBJ1-1; the D gene is possibly TRBD1 (5 bases). The CDR3 sequence is 14 residues long. V was shortened by 6 bases and J by 4 bases, with 15 bases between the two germline ends. The germline gives CDR1 LGHDT, CDR2 YNNKEL (reference sequence). CDR3 in amino acids: CASSPGVWGTEAFF. As DNA, the CDR3 is TGTGCCAGCAGTCCGGGGGTGTGGGGCACTGAAGCTTTCTTT.

The chain links TRBV7-2 to TRBJ2-7; 7 bases line up with TRBD2. The germline gives CDR1 SGHTA, CDR2 FQGNSA. There are 15 residues in the CDR3. Unmatched junction bases numbered 8, after V lost 1 base and J lost 5 bases. In DNA, the CDR3 is TGTGCCAGCAGCTTAGACCTGGCGGGAGCAAACGAGCAGTACTTC. Its protein is CASSLDLAGANEQYF.

This clonotype was detected a few times. V gene TRBV29-1 combines with J gene TRBJ2-5, with D possibly TRBD1 on 6 matching bases. From germline, CDR1 is SQVTM and CDR2 ANQGSEA. V was trimmed by 4 bases and J by 4 bases, leaving 13 bases between them. The CDR3 contains 13 residues. CDR3 nucleotides: TGCAGCGTTGTACCCAGGGGTGGAGAGACCCAGTACTTC. The encoded protein is CSVVPRGGETQYF.

This chain links TRBV29-1 with TRBJ2-5; 7 bases are shared with TRBD2. TRBJ2-1 explains the end of the DNA better; the J call may be wrong. The CDR3 length is 14 residues. Germline CDR1 reads SQVTM; CDR2 reads ANQGSEA. CDR3 region: CSVSSRLAPNEQFF. The CDR3 DNA reads TGCAGCGTTAGTTCTCGACTAGCCCCCAATGAGCAGTTCTTC.

This clonotype has only a few counts. The chain joins TRBV27 to TRBJ1-2; D is uncertain. The CDR3 length is 14 residues. Per germline, CDR1 MNHEY and CDR2 SMNVEV (reference sequence). Trimming stripped 4 bases from V and 10 bases from J, with 19 bases between. The chain's CDR3 is CASSSALSSPYYTF. The CDR3 coding sequence is TGTGCCAGCAGTTCAGCCTTAAGTTCCCCTTACTACACCTTC.

This chain connects TRBV10-2 to TRBJ2-4; D unclear. Germline-derived CDR1 and CDR2 are WSHSY and SAAADI. Trimming left V 3 bases short and J 9 bases short, with 6 bases between. The CDR3 has 11 amino acids. In nucleotides, the CDR3 is TGCGCCAGCAGTGAAGGTAGCATTCAGTACTTC. Protein product: CASSEGSIQYF.

A few counts support this clonotype. The chain carries TRBV11-2 and TRBJ2-1; TRBD2 matches at 8 bases. The CDR3 has 18 residues. Per the germline V gene, CDR1 is SGHAT and CDR2 is FQNNGV. The junction had 10 bases not matched to a gene; V was cut back by 1 base and J by 2 bases. The CDR3 region is CASSLVSLLAEPYNEQFF. In DNA, the CDR3 is TGTGCCAGCAGCTTAGTGTCCCTACTAGCGGAGCCCTACAATGAGCAGTTCTTC.

The chain recombines TRBV7-2 with TRBJ2-2; D is uncertain. The CDR3 has 14 amino acids. The germline gives CDR1 SGHTA, CDR2 FQGNSA. The V and J ends lost 7 bases and 2 bases respectively, with 11 bases between them. The CDR3 nucleotides are TGTGCCAGCAACTTGTGGTCTAACACCGGGGAGCTGTTTTTT. Its translation: CASNLWSNTGELFF.

There are a few counts of this clonotype. The gene calls are TRBV29-1 and TRBJ1-1; perhaps TRBD1 as D (6 bases). This CDR3 comprises 14 residues. The germline gives CDR1 SQVTM, CDR2 ANQGSEA. V lost 5 bases and J 4 bases, leaving 17 bases between the germline ends. CDR3: CSVKGGGLGTEAFF. In nucleotides, the CDR3 is TGCAGCGTTAAGGGGGGGGGTTTGGGCACTGAAGCTTTCTTT.

As for this clonotype: The junction shows a germline mismatch at one end, possibly a read error. This rearrangement joins TRBV6-5 to TRBJ2-5; a weak D match, TRBD2 (6 bases). The CDR3 runs to 20 residues. In germline, CDR1 is MNHEY, CDR2 SVGAGI. Here the CDR3 DNA reads TGTGCCAGCAGTTACTCTCCGCACCTTTTACCCGGGACTCAGGGAGAGGCCCAGTACTTC. It specifies CASSYSPHLLPGTQGEAQYF.

The V call is TRBV20-1, the J call TRBJ1-1, with 7 nucleotides matching TRBD1. The CDR3 has 14 residues. The germline V gene has CDR1 DFQATT and CDR2 SNEGSKA (reference sequence). Unmatched junction bases numbered 4, after V lost 0 bases and J lost 3 bases. The CDR3 DNA sequence: TGCAGTGCTAGAGATCAAACAGGGGACACTGAAGCTTTCTTT. Translated: CSARDQTGDTEAFF.

The V call is TRBV6-5, the J call TRBJ1-6, with D possibly matching TRBD1 (5 bases). V lost 2 bases to trimming and J lost 12 bases, with 23 bases between them. The CDR3 runs 17 residues. Germline CDR1 is MNHEY and CDR2 is SVGAGI. The CDR3 loop is CASSYTGTGWGQLPLHF. The CDR3 DNA reads TGTGCCAGCAGTTACACTGGGACCGGGTGGGGTCAGCTACCCCTCCACTTT.

V is TRBV5-1 and J is TRBJ2-5; D could derive from TRBD1 or TRBD2 (5 bases each). Between the trimmed V and J ends, which lost 4 bases and 4 bases, there was a span of 20 bases. This CDR3 is built from 16 residues. The germline V gene has CDR1 SGHRS and CDR2 YFSETQ. CDR3 bases: TGCGCCAGCAGCCAACCTCGGGACGGGGCAGGAGAGACCCAGTACTTC. Protein product: CASSQPRDGAGETQYF.

Only one count was recorded for this clonotype. CDR3 loop: CSARVGTLSEEQFF. Written as DNA, the CDR3 is TGCAGTGCTAGGGTCGGGACGCTTTCAGAGGAGCAGTTCTTC. The J gene is TRBJ2-1, the V gene TRBV20-1; tentatively, D is TRBD1 or TRBD2 (5 bases each). Germline CDR1 DFQATT, CDR2 SNEGSKA (reference sequence). Between the trimmed V and J ends, which lost 3 bases and 10 bases, there was a span of 19 bases. The CDR3 length is 14 residues.

The rearrangement joins TRBV5-1 to TRBJ2-1; 10 bases align to TRBD2. Trimming removed 4 bases from V and 4 bases from J; junction bases left unmatched: 8. From germline, CDR1 is SGHRS and CDR2 YFSETQ. CDR3 length: 16 residues. CDR3: CASSEISGGIYNEQFF. The CDR3 DNA follows: TGCGCCAGCAGCGAAATTAGCGGGGGGATATACAATGAGCAGTTCTTC.

J is TRBJ1-2 and V is TRBV5-1; D is perhaps TRBD1 (6 bases). V gave up 5 bases and J gave up 4 bases, with 12 bases separating them. Germline CDR1 reads SGHRS; CDR2 reads YFSETQ. This CDR3 has 13 amino acids. The CDR3 bases are TGCGCCAGCAGAGATGGACAGTCCTATGGCTACACCTTC. It is translated as CASRDGQSYGYTF.

The gene calls are TRBV7-9 and TRBJ1-4, with D perhaps matching TRBD1 (5 bases). The V end lost 5 bases, the J end lost 7 bases, and 14 bases lay between the germline ends. The CDR3 runs 14 residues. From germline, CDR1 is SEHNR and CDR2 FQNEAQ (reference sequence). The chain's CDR3 is CASSPRDGTEKLFF. The CDR3 DNA reads as TGTGCCAGCAGCCCTAGGGACGGTACTGAAAAACTGTTTTTT.